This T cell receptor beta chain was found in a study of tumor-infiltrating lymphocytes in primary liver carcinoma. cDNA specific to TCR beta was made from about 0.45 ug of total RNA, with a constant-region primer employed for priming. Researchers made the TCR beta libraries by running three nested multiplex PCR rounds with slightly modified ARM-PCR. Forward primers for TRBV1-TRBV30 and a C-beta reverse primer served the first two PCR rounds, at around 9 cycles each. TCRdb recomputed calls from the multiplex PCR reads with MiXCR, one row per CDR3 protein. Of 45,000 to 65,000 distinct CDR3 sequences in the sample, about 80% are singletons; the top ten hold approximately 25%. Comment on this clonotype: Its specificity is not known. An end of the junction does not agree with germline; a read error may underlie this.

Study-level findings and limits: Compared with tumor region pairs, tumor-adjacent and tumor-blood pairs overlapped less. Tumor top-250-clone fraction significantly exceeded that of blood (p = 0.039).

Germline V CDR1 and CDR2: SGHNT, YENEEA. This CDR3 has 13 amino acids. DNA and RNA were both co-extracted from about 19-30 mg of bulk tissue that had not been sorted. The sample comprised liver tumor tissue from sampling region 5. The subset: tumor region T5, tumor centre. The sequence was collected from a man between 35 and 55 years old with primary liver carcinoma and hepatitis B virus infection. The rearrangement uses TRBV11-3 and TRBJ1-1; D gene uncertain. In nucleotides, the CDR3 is TGTCCCAGCAGCTTAGCAACTAACACTGAAGCTTTCTTT. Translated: CPSSLATNTEAFF.